These 20 T cell receptor beta chains originate from one sample sequenced in a study of cytomegalovirus exposure and HLA in healthy donors. PCR primers comprised 60 Vbeta and 13 Jbeta primers. Profiled with immunoSEQ multiplex PCR; TCRdb holds only in-frame clones, not every one. The sample has 110,000 to 150,000 clones; 60% to 80% are singletons. The sample comprised PBMCs. Receptors were obtained from a woman in her twenties or thirties in good health and CMV-seronegative.

This clone has more than one count but fewer than ten. This chain links TRBV11-2 with TRBJ1-2; no firm D call. Germline lookup yields CDR1 SGHAT and CDR2 FQNNGV. V lost 1 base and J 4 bases, leaving 16 bases between the germline ends. The CDR3 is made up of 16 amino acids. CDR3: CASSLVLSSPLYGYTF. CDR3 nucleotide sequence: TGTGCCAGCAGCTTAGTACTATCCTCGCCCCTCTATGGCTACACCTTC.

The chain is built from TRBV4-2 and TRBJ1-2; 7 bases align to TRBD1. CDR1 and CDR2 from the germline V gene are LGHNA and YNFKEQ. Losses at the gene ends were 4 bases for V and 8 bases for J; bases not matched to a gene: 7. This CDR3 comprises 13 residues. In nucleotides, the CDR3 is TGTGCCAGCAGCCCCGACAGGGCGGCGGGCTACACCTTC. Translated, it gives CASSPDRAAGYTF.

This clone was seen a handful of times. This chain uses TRBV11-2 with TRBJ2-4, with a weak D call TRBD2 (7 bases). The CDR3 totals 15 residues. Trimming cost V 2 bases and J 2 bases, with 10 bases left between them. The germline CDR1 and CDR2 sequences are SGHAT and FQNNGV. For the CDR3, the DNA is TGTGCCAGCAGCTTATTCGGGGGGCCCAAAAACATTCAGTACTTC. It yields the protein CASSLFGGPKNIQYF.

The chain couples TRBV4-3 to TRBJ1-1; D is unresolved. The V end was cut by 0 bases, the J end by 1 base, with 9 bases between. Germline values: CDR1 LGHNA, CDR2 YSLEER. CDR3 length: 15 amino acids. The CDR3 loop is CASSQDGEGNTEAFF. CDR3 DNA sequence: TGCGCCAGCAGCCAAGATGGGGAGGGGAACACTGAAGCTTTCTTT.

This clone was detected a few times. The rearrangement uses TRBV11-3 and TRBJ2-5; D possibly corresponds to TRBD2 (5 bases). The CDR3 sequence is 13 residues long. Germline loops: CDR1 SGHNT, CDR2 YENEEA. V lost 1 base and J 5 bases, leaving 8 bases between the germline ends. The DNA of the CDR3 is TGTGCCAGCAGCTTAGGGAGGACGGAGACCCAGTACTTC. Protein sequence: CASSLGRTETQYF.

This clone was counted a few times. The chain recombines TRBV5-4 with TRBJ2-1, with 12 nucleotides matching TRBD2. The germline V gene encodes CDR1 SGHNT and CDR2 YYREEE (reference sequence). This CDR3 contains 15 residues. The J segment lost 3 bases and the V segment lost 2 bases, leaving 0 bases of the junction unmatched. The chain's CDR3 is CASSLLAGGYNEQFF. The CDR3 region has the DNA TGTGCCAGCAGCTTACTAGCGGGGGGCTACAATGAGCAGTTCTTC.

A few counts support this clone. CDR3 sequence: CASSLENTGSWGSPLHF. The CDR3 region has the DNA TGCGCCAGCAGCCTAGAAAATACAGGGAGTTGGGGTTCACCCCTCCACTTT. The J gene is TRBJ1-6, the V gene TRBV4-1; D may be TRBD1 (6 bases). Germline V gene data show CDR1 as MGHRA and CDR2 as YSYEKL. V lost 4 bases, J lost 9 bases, and 22 bases lay in between. This CDR3 contains 17 residues.

The V gene is TRBV11-1, the J gene TRBJ2-5; 7 bases are shared with TRBD1. The CDR3 is 15 amino acids. Trimming removed 1 base from V and 1 base from J; junction bases left unmatched: 3. The germline gives CDR1 SGHAT, CDR2 FQDESV (reference sequence). The CDR3 DNA is TGTGCCAGCAGCTTAGGACAGGGAATCCAAGAGACCCAGTACTTC. Translation: CASSLGQGIQETQYF.

The sample holds a few counts of this clone. The chain carries TRBV5-4 and TRBJ1-3; D may be TRBD1 (6 bases). The CDR3 sequence is 13 residues long. Trimming pared 9 bases from V and 4 bases from J, leaving 14 bases between. The V gene's germline CDR1 is SGHNT and CDR2 YYREEE (reference sequence). CDR3 coding DNA: TGTGCCACCGGGGGGGGGCAAGGAAACACCATATATTTT. Residues: CATGGGQGNTIYF.

This clone has just one count. Compared with germline, one end of the junction differs, possibly owing to a read error. This sequence joins TRBV5-1 and TRBJ1-2; 10 bases are a match to TRBD1. Germline V CDR1 and CDR2: SGHRS, YFSETQ. The CDR3 is 15 amino acids. CDR3 DNA sequence: TGCGCCAGCAGCGCAGTGGACAGGGGGGGTAATGGCTGCACCTTC. This codes for CASSAVDRGGNGCTF. The full variable domain, rest sourced from reference TRBV5-1 and TRBJ1-2, is KAGVTQTPRYLIKTRGQQVTLSCSPISGHRSVSWYQQTPGQGLQFLFEYFSETQRNKGNFPGRFSGRQFSNSRSEMNVSTLELGDSALYLCASSAVDRGGNGCTFGSGTRLTVV.

The chain links TRBV27 to TRBJ1-1; D is undetermined. Trimming pared 0 bases from V and 5 bases from J, leaving 10 bases between. Germline V lookup: CDR1 MNHEY, CDR2 SMNVEV (reference sequence). The CDR3 sequence is 14 residues long. This CDR3 reads CASSLSRESTEAFF. CDR3 bases: TGTGCCAGCAGTTTATCGAGGGAGAGTACTGAAGCTTTCTTT.

The chain joins TRBV7-2 to TRBJ2-1; D is undetermined. The germline gives CDR1 SGHTA, CDR2 FQGNSA. The CDR3 consists of 14 residues. Between the trimmed V and J ends, which lost 3 bases and 9 bases, there was a span of 15 bases. CDR3 loop: CASSFYSSSPEQFF. CDR3 nucleotides: TGTGCCAGCAGCTTTTACAGCTCTTCCCCTGAGCAGTTCTTC.

The CDR3 spells CASSATGDPYNEQFF. As DNA, the CDR3 is TGTGCCAGCAGCGCGACAGGGGACCCCTACAATGAGCAGTTCTTC. The gene calls are TRBV5-6 and TRBJ2-1; 8 nucleotides match TRBD1. J gave up 2 bases and V 4 bases, and 5 bases lay outside the gene matches. The germline CDR1 and CDR2 sequences are SGHDT and YYEEEE. This CDR3 comprises 15 residues.

The chain joins TRBV5-5 to TRBJ2-2; 10 positions match TRBD1. Germline CDR1 and CDR2: SGHKS and YYEKEE (reference sequence). This CDR3 has 18 amino acids. V was clipped by 3 bases and J by 1 base; unmatched bases: 9. The CDR3 nucleotides read TGTGCCAGCAGCTGGGACAGGGGAAAAGCCCAGAACACCGGGGAGCTGTTTTTT. This sequence encodes CASSWDRGKAQNTGELFF. The whole variable domain, remainder taken from reference TRBV5-5 and TRBJ2-2, is DAGVTQSPTHLIKTRGQQVTLRCSPISGHKSVSWYQQVLGQGPQFIFQYYEKEERGRGNFPDRFSARQFPNYSSELNVNALLLGDSALYLCASSWDRGKAQNTGELFFGEGSRLTVL.

This chain links TRBV5-4 with TRBJ1-1; no firm D call. The CDR3 consists of 13 residues. Trimming removed 2 bases from V and 0 bases from J, with 5 bases in between. CDR1 SGHNT and CDR2 YYREEE come from the germline V gene (reference sequence). This CDR3 is CASSFGLNTEAFF. The CDR3 coding sequence is TGTGCCAGCAGCTTTGGCCTGAACACTGAAGCTTTCTTT.

A single count supports this clone. The gene calls are TRBV7-3 and TRBJ2-5; 8 bases fit TRBD2. The V gene end was trimmed by 5 bases and the J gene end by 7 bases; junction bases not matched to a gene: 6. Germline V lookup: CDR1 SGHTA, CDR2 FQGTGA. The CDR3 has 13 amino acids. CDR3 bases: TGTGCCAGCAGCCCGCGGGGGGCAGGGACCCAGTACTTC. Protein sequence: CASSPRGAGTQYF.

The chain employs TRBV27 and TRBJ1-2; D might be TRBD1 (6 bases). CDR3 length: 15 residues. CDR1 is MNHEY, CDR2 SMNVEV, per germline (reference sequence). V lost 8 bases and J 3 bases, leaving 19 bases between the germline ends. The CDR3 is CASQGLRGADYGYTF. Here the CDR3 DNA reads TGTGCCAGCCAGGGGCTGCGGGGGGCGGACTATGGCTACACCTTC.

The chain couples TRBV19 to TRBJ1-4; 11 positions match TRBD1. Germline values: CDR1 LNHDA, CDR2 SQIVND (reference sequence). V was clipped by 2 bases and J by 8 bases; unmatched bases: 4. CDR3 length: 15 residues. CDR3 residues: CASSIRTGGVEKLFF. In nucleotides, the CDR3 is TGTGCCAGTAGTATACGGACAGGGGGCGTAGAAAAACTGTTTTTT.

In this sample, this clone turned up a few times. V is TRBV10-3 and J is TRBJ1-2, with TRBD1 as a possible D gene (5 bases). This CDR3 is 15 amino acids long. Germline CDR1 ENHRY, CDR2 SYGVKD. Between the trimmed V and J ends, which lost 0 bases and 8 bases, there was a span of 16 bases. The CDR3 reads CAISESPGAGRGYTF. The CDR3 DNA is TGTGCCATCAGTGAGTCACCCGGGGCCGGGAGGGGCTACACCTTC.

This sequence joins TRBV2 and TRBJ2-3, with TRBD2 identical over 16 bases. V lost 10 bases and J lost 2; bases outside the gene matches: 21. This CDR3 spans 21 amino acids. CDR1 SNHLY and CDR2 FYNNEI come from the germline V gene. The CDR3 DNA reads TGTGCCATCGAGATCAGGGGGGCCGGGACTAGCGGGGGGGGCCCCACAGATACGCAGTATTTT. Translating gives CAIEIRGAGTSGGGPTDTQYF. The full variable domain, its missing parts supplied by reference TRBV2 and TRBJ2-3, is EPEVTQTPSHQVTQMGQEVILRCVPISNHLYFYWYRQILGQKVEFLVSFYNNEISEKSEIFDDQFSVERPDGSNFTLKIRSTKLEDSAMYFCAIEIRGAGTSGGGPTDTQYFGPGTRLTVL.